Included here is one TCR beta chain sequence, with context. The data were produced by immunoSEQ multiplex PCR, yet TCRdb's version contains in-frame clones alone and is incomplete. The sample shows a few hundred thousand clones, 89% of them seen only once. These data belong to a study of blood T cell repertoires in COVID-19. After removal of 5 bases from V and 4 bases from J, the junction contained 15 bases not matched to a gene. The CDR3 is 17 residues long. Germline-derived CDR1 and CDR2 are MDHEN and SYDVKM. Sequenced: peripheral blood. V and J are TRBV28 and TRBJ2-5, with 8 bases that match TRBD2. This TCR was sampled from a man aged 35-49 years with acute or convalescent COVID-19. CDR3 region: CASSMAPGTRVRETQYF. CDR3 sequence (DNA): TGTGCCAGCAGTATGGCACCCGGGACTAGGGTGAGAGAGACCCAGTACTTC.